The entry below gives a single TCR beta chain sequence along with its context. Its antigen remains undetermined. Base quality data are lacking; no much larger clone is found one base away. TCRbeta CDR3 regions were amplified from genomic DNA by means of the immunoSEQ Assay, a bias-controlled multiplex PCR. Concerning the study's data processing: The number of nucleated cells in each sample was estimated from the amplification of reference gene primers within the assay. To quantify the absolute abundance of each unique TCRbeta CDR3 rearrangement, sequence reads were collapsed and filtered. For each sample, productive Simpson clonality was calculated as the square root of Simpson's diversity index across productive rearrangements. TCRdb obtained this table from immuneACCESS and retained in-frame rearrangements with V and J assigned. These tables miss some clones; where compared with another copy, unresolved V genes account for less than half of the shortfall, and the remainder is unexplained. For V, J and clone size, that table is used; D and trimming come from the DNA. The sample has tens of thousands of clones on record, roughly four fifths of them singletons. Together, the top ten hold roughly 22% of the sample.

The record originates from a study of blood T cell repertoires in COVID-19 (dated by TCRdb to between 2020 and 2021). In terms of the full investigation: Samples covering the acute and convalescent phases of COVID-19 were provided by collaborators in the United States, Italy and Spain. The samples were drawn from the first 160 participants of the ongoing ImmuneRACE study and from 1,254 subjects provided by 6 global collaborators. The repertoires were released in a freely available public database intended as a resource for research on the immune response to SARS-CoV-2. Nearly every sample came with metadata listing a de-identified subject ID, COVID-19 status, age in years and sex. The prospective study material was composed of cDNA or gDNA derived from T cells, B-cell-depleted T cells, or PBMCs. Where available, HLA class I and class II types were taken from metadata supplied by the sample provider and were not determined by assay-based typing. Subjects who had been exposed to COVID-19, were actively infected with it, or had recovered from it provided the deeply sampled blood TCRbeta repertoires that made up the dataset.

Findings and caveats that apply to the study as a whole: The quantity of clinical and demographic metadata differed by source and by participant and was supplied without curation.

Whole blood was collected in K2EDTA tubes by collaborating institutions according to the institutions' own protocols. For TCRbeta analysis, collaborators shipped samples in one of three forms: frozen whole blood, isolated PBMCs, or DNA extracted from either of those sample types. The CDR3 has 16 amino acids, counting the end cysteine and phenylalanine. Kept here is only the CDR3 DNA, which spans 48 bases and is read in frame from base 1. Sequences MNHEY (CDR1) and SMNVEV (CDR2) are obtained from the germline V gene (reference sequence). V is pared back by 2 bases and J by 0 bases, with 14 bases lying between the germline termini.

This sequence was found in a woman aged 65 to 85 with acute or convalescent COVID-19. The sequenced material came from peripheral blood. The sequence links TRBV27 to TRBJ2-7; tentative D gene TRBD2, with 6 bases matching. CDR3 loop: CASSLRETRSSYEQYF. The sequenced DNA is TGTGCCAGCAGTTTACGGGAGACGAGGTCCTCCTACGAGCAGTACTTC.